These T cell receptor beta chains were read from a single sample in a study of control samples from healthy donors and cancer patients. Sequenced by immunoSEQ multiplex PCR; TCRdb stores in-frame clones only, minus some. The data contain more than 140,000 clones, 91% of them singletons. Sample: blood. These receptors all stem from a young man in good health. Each CDR3 is given with its conserved first and last residue. A D gene is named only where the DNA matches it firmly. Expanded clones are given a class, and other clones once, few, many or no size at all.

D gene	V gene	J gene	clone size	CDR3 length	CDR3 protein	CDR3 DNA
TRBD1	TRBV7-9	TRBJ2-7	NA	15	CASSSPRDRGYEQYF	TGTGCCAGCAGCAGCCCCCGGGACAGGGGGTACGAGCAGTACTTC
NA	TRBV27	TRBJ2-5	NA	14	CASSLLGGMETQYF	TGTGCCAGCAGTTTATTAGGAGGGATGGAGACCCAGTACTTC
TRBD2	TRBV7-8	TRBJ2-7	NA	15	CASSLALAGPNEQYF	TGTGCCAGCAGCTTAGCACTAGCGGGGCCCAACGAGCAGTACTTC
NA	TRBV13	TRBJ2-5	NA	16	CASSTTPASYQETQYF	TGTGCCAGCAGCACCACCCCCGCCTCATACCAAGAGACCCAGTACTTC
NA	TRBV15	TRBJ2-7	NA	17	CATSRGWEAPGNGEQYF	TGTGCCACCAGCCGGGGTTGGGAGGCCCCGGGCAACGGCGAGCAGTACTTC
NA	TRBV30	TRBJ1-1	NA	15	CAWSVRDIRSTEAFF	TGTGCCTGGAGTGTACGGGATATTAGAAGCACTGAAGCTTTCTTT
NA	TRBV21-1	TRBJ1-5	NA	13	CASRRGCNQPQHF	TGTGCCAGCAGAAGGGGTTGCAATCAGCCCCAGCATTTT
TRBD1	TRBV5-6	TRBJ1-5	NA	15	CASSLRRGLGQPQHF	TGTGCCAGCAGCTTGAGAAGGGGGCTAGGCCAGCCCCAGCATTTT
NA	TRBV18	TRBJ1-1	NA	14	CASSPDGTDTEAFF	TGTGCCAGCTCACCAGATGGAACCGACACTGAAGCTTTCTTT
NA	TRBV6-4	TRBJ1-1	NA	15	CASSDTNRDPQKAFF	TGTGCCAGCAGTGACACCAACCGGGACCCCCAAAAGGCTTTCTTT
TRBD2	TRBV11-2	TRBJ2-3	NA	16	CASSLMWGTSSDTQYF	TGTGCCAGCAGCTTAATGTGGGGGACTAGCAGCGATACGCAGTATTTT
TRBD2	TRBV4-2	TRBJ2-7	NA	17	CASSPDRERGRSYEQYF	TGTGCCAGCAGCCCCGATCGGGAGCGGGGACGGTCCTACGAGCAGTACTTC
NA	TRBV30	TRBJ1-2	NA	15	CAWNPGNTHAYGYTF	TGTGCCTGGAACCCCGGAAATACCCACGCCTATGGCTACACCTTC
NA	TRBV27	TRBJ2-2	NA	13	CASSLQHREELFF	TGTGCCAGCAGTTTACAACACCGGGAGGAGCTGTTTTTT
NA	TRBV7-9	TRBJ1-2	NA	15	CASSQTGGHPYGYTF	TGTGCCAGCAGTCAAACGGGGGGGCATCCCTATGGCTACACCTTC
TRBD2	TRBV4-1	TRBJ2-3	NA	17	CASSQRTSGGARDTQYF	TGCGCCAGCAGCCAAAGGACTAGCGGGGGGGCTAGAGATACGCAGTATTTT
NA	TRBV7-9	TRBJ1-2	NA	14	CASSHTVTNYGYTF	TGTGCCAGCAGCCACACAGTTACTAACTATGGCTACACCTTC
NA	TRBV28	TRBJ1-5	NA	15	CASSAQVGSIQPQHF	TGTGCCAGCAGTGCCCAGGTGGGGTCAATTCAGCCCCAGCATTTT
TRBD1	TRBV18	TRBJ2-7	NA	13	CASSQGQGREQYF	TGTGCCAGCTCACAGGGACAGGGGAGGGAGCAGTACTTC
NA	TRBV3-1/TRBV3-2	TRBJ2-2	few	16	CASSQYGTGNTGELFF	TGTGCCAGCAGCCAATACGGGACTGGGAACACCGGGGAGCTGTTTTTT
TRBD1	TRBV7-3	TRBJ2-6	once	18	CASSFGPTGVSGANVLTF	TGTGCCAGCAGCTTTGGACCGACAGGGGTCTCTGGGGCCAACGTCCTGACTTTC
TRBD1	TRBV6-2/TRBV6-3	TRBJ2-7	NA	13	CASSPGQVYEQYF	TGTGCCAGCAGCCCAGGACAGGTCTACGAGCAGTACTTC
TRBD1	TRBV12-3/TRBV12-4	TRBJ2-7	NA	13	CASRAGTVHEQYF	TGTGCCAGCAGAGCCGGGACAGTTCACGAGCAGTACTTC
NA	TRBV5-1	TRBJ2-7	NA	13	CASSLWGGDEQYF	TGCGCCAGCAGCTTGTGGGGTGGCGACGAGCAGTACTTC
NA	TRBV19	TRBJ2-3	NA	17	CASSTHGTRDLADTQYF	TGTGCCAGTAGTACCCACGGGACTCGAGATCTTGCAGATACGCAGTATTTT
NA	TRBV19	TRBJ1-4	NA	14	CASGKGITNEKLFF	TGTGCCAGTGGGAAAGGAATAACTAATGAAAAACTGTTTTTT
TRBD2	TRBV6-6	TRBJ2-3	NA	14	CASSLGTIGDTQYF	TGTGCCAGCAGTTTAGGGACTATCGGAGATACGCAGTATTTT
NA	TRBV30	TRBJ1-6	NA	14	CAWTTFTRVEPLHF	TGTGCCTGGACCACCTTTACGAGGGTTGAACCCCTCCACTTT
NA	TRBV7-8	TRBJ2-7	NA	14	CASSLLWTSYEQYF	TGTGCCAGCAGCTTATTGTGGACTTCCTACGAGCAGTACTTC
TRBD1	TRBV7-6	TRBJ2-2	NA	16	CASSGGQGVDTGELFF	TGTGCCAGCAGTGGGGGACAGGGAGTTGACACCGGGGAGCTGTTTTTT
NA	TRBV19	TRBJ2-2	NA	15	CASSIRTDNTGELFF	TGTGCCAGTAGTATCCGGACAGACAACACCGGGGAGCTGTTTTTT
NA	TRBV11-3	TRBJ2-1	NA	12	CASSLNYNEQFF	TGTGCCAGCAGCCTCAATTACAATGAGCAGTTCTTC
NA	TRBV6-1	TRBJ1-2	NA	14	CASSEGGRFYGYTF	TGTGCCAGCAGTGAAGGTGGAAGATTTTATGGCTACACCTTC
TRBD1	TRBV6-5	TRBJ1-2	once	14	CASTTGTGGIGYTF	TGTGCCAGCACCACCGGGACAGGGGGCATTGGCTACACCTTC
TRBD1	TRBV6-5	TRBJ2-5	NA	13	CASRTGGSETQYF	TGTGCCAGCAGAACAGGGGGCTCTGAGACCCAGTACTTC